The source of this T cell receptor (beta chain) is a study of cytomegalovirus exposure and HLA in healthy donors. In regard to this clone: Its antigen is still unknown.

CDR3 length: 16 residues. Germline CDR1 is LNHDA and CDR2 is SQIVND (reference sequence). The junction had 9 bases not matched to a gene; V was cut back by 7 bases and J by 4 bases. Researchers ran the PCR with 60 Vbeta and 13 Jbeta primers. As handled by the study authors: An analysis that came later counted 80 million or so unique TCR beta chains, 9 million to 12 million shared. Using immunoSEQ multiplex PCR, the repertoire was profiled, and TCRdb retains in-frame clones only, with some absent. V and J calls and clone size are those listed in that table; D and trimming were worked out from the DNA. The table includes about 180,000 clones, around 80% detected once. Study-wide results and limits: As immune exposure information, only CMV serostatus was available. Across all donors, roughly uniform sequencing depth was an assumption of the presence/absence analyses.

Donors in the study were healthy people who gave bone marrow. The sequence derives from a middle-aged woman in good health and CMV-seronegative. Sequencing was carried out using PBMCs. The chain recombines TRBV19 with TRBJ2-6, with TRBD2 identical over 8 bases. The DNA for the CDR3 is TGTGCCAGTAAGAGAGCGGGAGACTCCGGGGCCAACGTCCTGACTTTC. Amino acid sequence: CASKRAGDSGANVLTF.